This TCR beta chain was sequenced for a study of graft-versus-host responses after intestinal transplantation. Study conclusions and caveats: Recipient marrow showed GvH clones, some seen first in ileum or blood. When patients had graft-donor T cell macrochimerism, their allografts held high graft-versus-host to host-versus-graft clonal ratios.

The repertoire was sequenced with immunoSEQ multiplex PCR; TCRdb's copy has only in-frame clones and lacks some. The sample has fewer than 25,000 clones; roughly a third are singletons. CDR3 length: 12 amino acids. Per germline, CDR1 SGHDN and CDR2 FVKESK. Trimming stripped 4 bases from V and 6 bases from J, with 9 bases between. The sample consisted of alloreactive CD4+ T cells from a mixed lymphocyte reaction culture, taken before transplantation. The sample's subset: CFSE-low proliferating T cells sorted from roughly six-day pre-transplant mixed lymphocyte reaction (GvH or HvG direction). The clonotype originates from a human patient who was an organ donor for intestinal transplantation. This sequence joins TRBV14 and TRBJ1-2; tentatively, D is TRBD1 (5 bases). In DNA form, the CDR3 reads TGTGCCAGCAGCCCGGGGCCCCATGGCTACACCTTC. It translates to CASSPGPHGYTF. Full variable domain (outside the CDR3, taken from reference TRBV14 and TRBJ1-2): EAGVTQFPSHSVIEKGQTVTLRCDPISGHDNLYWYRRVMGKEIKFLLHFVKESKQDESGMPNNRFLAERTGGTYSTLKVQPAELEDSGVYFCASSPGPHGYTFGSGTRLTVV.